This section outlines one T cell receptor beta chain sequence together with its context. Its cognate antigen is unknown. These data belong to a study of post-analysis software for immune sequencing data. General observations from the study: There was significantly lower normalized Chao1 diversity in multiple sclerosis patients than in controls.

Carried by the TCR beta cDNA libraries were unique molecular identifiers. Input amounts of about 0.95 to 10 million T cells were used. These gave approximately 500,000 cDNA molecules, so each molecule approximated one T cell. One entry per CDR3 protein results from TCRdb running MiXCR on the PCR reads. Among 150,000 to 200,000 distinct CDR3 sequences, under 40% were seen once, and the ten largest hold under 30%. Specimen: blood, collected after autologous hematopoietic stem cell transplantation. This TCR was sampled from a girl aged 5 to 17 with multiple sclerosis.

CDR3 DNA sequence: TGTGCCAGCAGCTTAGCGCTAGCGGGAATCGAGCAGTACTTC. It is translated as CASSLALAGIEQYF. This chain connects TRBV11-2 to TRBJ2-7; 9 bases fit TRBD2. V trimming: 1 base; J trimming: 6 bases; junction bases outside the gene matches: 4. This CDR3 is built from 14 residues. Germline V gives CDR1 SGHAT, CDR2 FQNNGV. Filled out from reference TRBV11-2 and TRBJ2-7, the complete variable domain reads EAGVAQSPRYKIIEKRQSVAFWCNPISGHATLYWYQQILGQGPKLLIQFQNNGVVDDSQLPKDRFSAERLKGVDSTLKIQPAKLEDSAVYLCASSLALAGIEQYFGPGTRLTVT.